One T cell receptor beta chain is described in this entry. This clone has just a few counts. No cognate antigen has been identified for it. It has no much larger one-base neighbor in the sample; base qualities were not kept. The sample is drawn from a study of blood T cell repertoires in COVID-19 (dated by TCRdb to about 2020). As for the study more broadly: Samples from collaborators originated in the United States, Italy and Spain and spanned both the acute and convalescent phases of COVID-19. Where available, HLA class I and class II types were obtained from metadata supplied by the sample provider rather than from assay-based typing. The sample metadata nearly always contained a de-identified subject ID, COVID-19 status, age in years and sex. The repertoires were released in a freely available public database meant as a resource for research on the immune response to SARS-CoV-2. Samples came from the ongoing ImmuneRACE study (first 160 participants) plus 1,254 subjects from 6 global collaborators. Subjects who had been exposed to COVID-19, were actively infected with it, or had recovered from it provided the deeply sampled blood TCRbeta repertoires that made up the dataset. The prospective study material was composed of cDNA or gDNA derived from T cells, B-cell-depleted T cells, or PBMCs. The study at large found these results: Clinical and demographic metadata were provided uncurated, with the amount varying by source and participant.

One collaborating source in Seattle enrolled patients during active infection and followed them longitudinally through the course of disease. Whole blood was collected in K2EDTA tubes by collaborating institutions according to the institutions' own protocols. Collaborator samples were shipped for TCRbeta analysis as frozen whole blood, isolated PBMCs, or DNA extracted from either sample type. The germline V gene encodes CDR1 MDHEN and CDR2 SYDVKM. V drops 10 bases and J drops 4 bases, leaving 16 bases in between. The CDR3 numbers 13 residues from cysteine through phenylalanine. The retained sequence is limited to the CDR3, 39 bases, with the frame set at the first base. The immunoSEQ Assay, a bias-controlled multiplex PCR, was used to amplify TCRbeta CDR3 regions from genomic DNA. In the authors' own workflow: The number of nucleated cells in each sample was estimated by amplification of reference gene primers within the assay. Sequence reads were collapsed and filtered to measure the absolute abundance of every unique TCRbeta CDR3 rearrangement. Productive Simpson clonality was computed per sample as the square root of Simpson's diversity index over productive rearrangements. TCRdb stores this immuneACCESS table with in-frame sequences only. Part of the clones is absent; in the studies checked, under half of the shortfall reflects unresolved V genes, and no reason is known for the rest. V and J calls and clone size are given by that table; D and trimming were obtained from the DNA. The sample table contains under 200,000 clones; only one count was recorded for approximately 87% of them. Jointly, the top ten make up approximately 10% of the sample.

What was sequenced was peripheral blood. The receptor's source is a woman in her 70s with COVID-19, enrolled during active disease. The rearrangement combines TRBV28 with TRBJ1-2; the D segment could be TRBD1, given 5 matching bases. The bases read TGTGCCATCCACACGGGGGGTTCCTATGGCTACACCTTC. Translated, it reads CAIHTGGSYGYTF.